The 17 T cell receptor beta chains presented below share a single source sample, sequenced in a study of identical twins. TCRdb recomputed calls from the 5' RACE reads with MiXCR, one row per CDR3 protein. The sample carries 1.5 million to 2 million distinct CDR3 sequences, 25% to 35% recorded once. The sequenced sample consisted of cord blood. Receptors were obtained from a newborn girl in good health.

The chain combines TRBV28 with TRBJ1-5; possibly TRBD1 for D (6 bases). CDR1 is MDHEN, CDR2 SYDVKM, per germline. V was trimmed by 7 bases and J by 5 bases, leaving 12 bases between them. This CDR3 has 13 amino acids. CDR3 protein: CASTENRDQPQHF. For the CDR3, the DNA is TGTGCCAGCACCGAAAACAGGGATCAGCCCCAGCATTTT.

The V and J genes are TRBV2 and TRBJ2-3; unclear D gene. Germline V lookup: CDR1 SNHLY, CDR2 FYNNEI. V was cut by 4 bases and J by 0 bases, with 14 bases left in between. The CDR3 length is 16 residues. CDR3 in amino acids: CASSGQDPFSTDTQYF. In DNA form, the CDR3 reads TGTGCCAGCAGTGGCCAGGACCCCTTTAGCACAGATACGCAGTATTTT.

This chain links TRBV6-1 with TRBJ2-3; 12 bases align to TRBD1. The CDR3 length is 17 residues. Unmatched junction bases numbered 10, after V lost 5 bases and J lost 4 bases. Germline V gene sequence: CDR1 MNHNS, CDR2 SASEGT. The CDR3 DNA follows: TGTGCCAGCAGTCCTCACCCCGGGACAGGGGGCGCAGATACGCAGTATTTT. It codes for CASSPHPGTGGADTQYF.

V and J are TRBV6-5 and TRBJ2-1, with a tentative D call TRBD1 (5 bases). Germline V gene lookup returns CDR1 MNHEY and CDR2 SVGAGI. V was trimmed by 2 bases and J by 4 bases, leaving 12 bases between them. CDR3 size: 15 residues. CDR3 sequence (DNA): TGTGCCAGCAGTTACAGAAGGAACAGGTACAATGAGCAGTTCTTC. It specifies CASSYRRNRYNEQFF.

The V call is TRBV28, the J call TRBJ1-2; D uncertain. Trimming cost V 6 bases and J 7 bases, with 15 bases left between them. This CDR3 has 13 residues. CDR1 and CDR2 (germline): MDHEN, SYDVKM. CDR3 amino acids: CASSLGGFSGYTF. For the CDR3, the DNA is TGTGCCAGCAGCCTCGGAGGGTTTTCTGGCTACACCTTC.

This chain joins TRBV19 and TRBJ1-5, with a tentative D call TRBD1 (5 bases). From germline, CDR1 is LNHDA and CDR2 SQIVND (reference sequence). The CDR3 is made up of 14 amino acids. V gave up 4 bases and J gave up 7 bases, with 14 bases separating them. This chain's CDR3 is CASSTPGGGQPQHF. The DNA of the CDR3 is TGTGCCAGTAGTACCCCGGGGGGAGGGCAGCCCCAGCATTTT. The full variable domain, with the rest looked up from reference TRBV19 and TRBJ1-5, is DGGITQSPKYLFRKEGQNVTLSCEQNLNHDAMYWYRQDPGQGLRLIYYSQIVNDFQKGDIAEGYSVSREKKESFPLTVTSAQKNPTAFYLCASSTPGGGQPQHFGDGTRLSIL.

This clonotype turned up a few times. The chain couples TRBV25-1 to TRBJ2-7, with 11 bases lining up with TRBD1. In germline, CDR1 is MGHDK, CDR2 SYGVNS. The CDR3 sequence is 16 residues long. V lost 4 bases and J lost 5; bases outside the gene matches: 10. CDR3 sequence (DNA): TGTGCCAGCAGTGTCCCCTCCGGGACAGGGGGGCACGAGCAGTACTTC. Protein product: CASSVPSGTGGHEQYF.

The rearrangement uses TRBV24-1 and TRBJ2-5; 9 positions agree with TRBD1. J gave up 11 bases and V 3 bases, and 12 bases lay outside the gene matches. The germline CDR1 and CDR2 sequences are KGHDR and SFDVKD. The CDR3 has 15 residues. Here the CDR3 reads CATSDPRDRVNEQYF. As DNA, the CDR3 is TGTGCCACCAGTGATCCCCGGGACAGGGTAAATGAGCAGTACTTC.

In this sample, this clonotype turned up once. The rearrangement joins TRBV7-2 to TRBJ2-7; 7 bases map to TRBD2. Germline V gene lookup returns CDR1 SGHTA and CDR2 FQGNSA. CDR3 size: 17 residues. V shed 5 bases, J shed 4 bases, and the junction held 17 bases outside the gene matches. CDR3 residues: CASSGVIAGLNQYEQYF. In DNA, the CDR3 is TGTGCCAGCAGCGGAGTAATAGCGGGCCTAAACCAATACGAGCAGTACTTC.

V gene TRBV6-1 combines with J gene TRBJ1-5, with a tentative D call TRBD1 (5 bases). The V end was cut by 10 bases, the J end by 0 bases, with 19 bases between. The V gene's germline CDR1 is MNHNS and CDR2 SASEGT. The CDR3 is made up of 16 amino acids. The CDR3: CATHRAGPYSNQPQHF. The CDR3 coding sequence is TGTGCCACCCACCGCGCAGGGCCCTATAGCAATCAGCCCCAGCATTTT.

This clonotype was counted only a few times. The rearrangement joins TRBV6-5 to TRBJ2-7; D remains unclear. There are 13 residues in the CDR3. Trimming cost V 5 bases and J 2 bases, with 10 bases left between them. Germline V gene lookup returns CDR1 MNHEY and CDR2 SVGAGI. The chain's CDR3 is CASSPRIPYEQYF. CDR3 in DNA: TGTGCCAGCAGTCCAAGGATCCCCTACGAGCAGTACTTC.

The chain has TRBV4-2 and TRBJ1-2; 8 bases are shared with TRBD1. The CDR3 length is 14 residues. Germline CDR1 reads LGHNA; CDR2 reads YNFKEQ. Losses at the gene ends were 2 bases for V and 4 bases for J; bases not matched to a gene: 3. The CDR3 reads CASSQQGAGYGYTF. The CDR3 DNA reads TGTGCCAGCAGCCAACAGGGGGCCGGCTATGGCTACACCTTC.

For this clonotype: A read error may account for a junction end that differs from germline. This chain uses TRBV20-1 with TRBJ1-5, with a tentative D call TRBD1 (6 bases). Germline V gene data show CDR1 as DFQATT and CDR2 as SNEGSKA (reference sequence). The CDR3 contains 15 residues. CDR3 in amino acids: CSAPIQGLGNRPQHF. The CDR3 DNA follows: TGCAGTGCTCCGATACAGGGCTTAGGCAATCGGCCCCAGCATTTT.

In this sample, this clonotype turned up many times. This may come from a read error, since a much larger clone is one base off. The genes are TRBV6-6 and TRBJ2-7, with D unclear. The CDR3 spans 11 residues. From germline, CDR1 is MNHNY and CDR2 SVGAGI (reference sequence). V lost 2 bases and J lost 2, with 1 base in between. The CDR3 coding sequence is TGTGCCAGCAGTTACCCCTACGAGCAGTACTTC. Its protein product is CASSYPYEQYF.

This rearrangement joins TRBV20-1 to TRBJ2-5; D gene unclear. There are 12 residues in the CDR3. Germline V gene sequence: CDR1 DFQATT, CDR2 SNEGSKA (reference sequence). V lost 7 bases to trimming and J lost 1 base, with 10 bases between them. CDR3 in DNA: TGCAGTGGGGTGGATTTCCAAGAGACCCAGTACTTC. Protein sequence: CSGVDFQETQYF.

This clonotype was observed a few times. The V and J genes are TRBV5-1 and TRBJ1-5, with a possible D match to TRBD1 (6 bases). This CDR3 comprises 14 residues. V lost 2 bases to trimming and J lost 3 bases, with 9 bases between them. Germline V gene lookup returns CDR1 SGHRS and CDR2 YFSETQ. The DNA of the CDR3 is TGCGCCAGCAGCTTCAGGGGAGACAATCAGCCCCAGCATTTT. This gives the protein CASSFRGDNQPQHF. Full variable domain (remainder filled in from reference TRBV5-1 and TRBJ1-5): KAGVTQTPRYLIKTRGQQVTLSCSPISGHRSVSWYQQTPGQGLQFLFEYFSETQRNKGNFPGRFSGRQFSNSRSEMNVSTLELGDSALYLCASSFRGDNQPQHFGDGTRLSIL.

In regard to this clonotype: Germline is not matched at one junction end, which may reflect a read error. The chain has TRBV5-1 and TRBJ2-6; D may be TRBD1 (5 bases). Looked up from germline, CDR1 is SGHRS and CDR2 is YFSETQ. This CDR3 has 16 residues. The CDR3: CASSLLTNSGASVLTF. The DNA for the CDR3 is TGCGCCAGCAGCTTACTAACGAACTCTGGGGCCAGCGTCCTGACTTTC.